This T cell receptor beta chain emerged from a study of cytomegalovirus exposure and HLA in healthy donors. With 0 bases removed from V and 4 bases from J, the gap between germline ends came to 10 bases. CDR3 length: 14 amino acids. Germline V gene data show CDR1 as SGHRS and CDR2 as YFSETQ. The PCR contained 60 Vbeta and 13 Jbeta primers. Sequencing was performed with immunoSEQ multiplex PCR; in TCRdb, only in-frame clones are kept and a portion is missing. The sample carries about 120,000 clones, roughly 15% recorded once. This clone was observed a few times. The chain links TRBV5-1 to TRBJ1-1; D is perhaps TRBD1 (6 bases). The source material was PBMCs. The TCR comes from a female donor in good health and CMV-seropositive. In DNA, the CDR3 is TGCGCCAGCAGCTTGGACAGGGACGTCACTGAAGCTTTCTTT. As protein: CASSLDRDVTEAFF.